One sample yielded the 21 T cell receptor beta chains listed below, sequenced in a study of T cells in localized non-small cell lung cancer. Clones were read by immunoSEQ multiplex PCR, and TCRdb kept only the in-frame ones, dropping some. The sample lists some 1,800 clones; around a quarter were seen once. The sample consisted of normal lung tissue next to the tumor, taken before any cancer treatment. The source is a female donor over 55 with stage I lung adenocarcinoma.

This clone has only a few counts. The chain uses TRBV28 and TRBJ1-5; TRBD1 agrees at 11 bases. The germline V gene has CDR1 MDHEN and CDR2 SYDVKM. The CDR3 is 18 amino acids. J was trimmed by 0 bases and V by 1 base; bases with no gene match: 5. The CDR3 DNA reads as TGTGCCAGCAGTTTATTTCCGGGACAGGGGGATAGCAATCAGCCCCAGCATTTT. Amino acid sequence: CASSLFPGQGDSNQPQHF.

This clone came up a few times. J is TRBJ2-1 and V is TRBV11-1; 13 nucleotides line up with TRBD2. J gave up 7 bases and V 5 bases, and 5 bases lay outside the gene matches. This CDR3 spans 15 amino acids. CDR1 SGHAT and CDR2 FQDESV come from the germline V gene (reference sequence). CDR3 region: CASSPGLAGVNEQFF. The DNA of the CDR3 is TGTGCCAGCAGCCCCGGACTAGCGGGAGTTAATGAGCAGTTCTTC.

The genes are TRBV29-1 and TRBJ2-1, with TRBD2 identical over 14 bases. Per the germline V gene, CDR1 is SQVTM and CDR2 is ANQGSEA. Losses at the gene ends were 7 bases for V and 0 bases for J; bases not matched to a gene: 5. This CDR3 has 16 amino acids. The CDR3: CSATSGRAVSYNEQFF. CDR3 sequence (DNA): TGCAGCGCGACTAGCGGGAGGGCCGTCTCCTACAATGAGCAGTTCTTC.

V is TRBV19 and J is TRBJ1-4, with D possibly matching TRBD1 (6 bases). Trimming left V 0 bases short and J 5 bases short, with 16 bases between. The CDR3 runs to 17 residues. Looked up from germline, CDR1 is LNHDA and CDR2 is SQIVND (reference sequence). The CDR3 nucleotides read TGTGCCAGTAGTATAGATCGGTCGGACAGCAGAAATGAAAAACTGTTTTTT. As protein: CASSIDRSDSRNEKLFF.

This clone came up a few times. DNA for the CDR3: TGTGCCAGCAGCCTAAGGACTAGCGGATCCTGGGATGAGCAGTTCTTC. Its translation: CASSLRTSGSWDEQFF. The chain recombines TRBV7-5 with TRBJ2-1; the D call of TRBD2 is as the table states it, not checked on the DNA. TRBV7-5 is tagged as a pseudogene. The CDR3 has 16 residues.

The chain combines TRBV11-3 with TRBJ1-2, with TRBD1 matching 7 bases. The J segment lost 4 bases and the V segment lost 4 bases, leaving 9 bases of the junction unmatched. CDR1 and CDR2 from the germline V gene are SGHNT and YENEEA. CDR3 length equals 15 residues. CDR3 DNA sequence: TGTGCCAGCAGCTACTTCACAGGGGAGGGCTATGGCTACACCTTC. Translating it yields CASSYFTGEGYGYTF.

Written as DNA, the CDR3 is TGTGCCACCAGCAGAGGCGGGGGGCGGGGGTCCACAGATACGCAGTATTTT. Protein sequence: CATSRGGGRGSTDTQYF. The chain uses TRBV15 and TRBJ2-3; 8 nucleotides agree with TRBD2. Germline lookup yields CDR1 LNHNV and CDR2 YYDKDF (reference sequence). Trimming took 1 base from V and 2 from J; bases not matched to a gene: 8. The CDR3 extends over 17 amino acids.

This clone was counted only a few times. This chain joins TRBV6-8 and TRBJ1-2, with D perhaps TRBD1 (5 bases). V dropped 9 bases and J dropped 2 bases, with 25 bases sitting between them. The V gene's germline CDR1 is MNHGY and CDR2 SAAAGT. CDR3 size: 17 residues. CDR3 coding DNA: TGTGCCAGACATCCCCTCGACAGCTCATCGGGGAACTATGGCTACACCTTC. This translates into CARHPLDSSSGNYGYTF.

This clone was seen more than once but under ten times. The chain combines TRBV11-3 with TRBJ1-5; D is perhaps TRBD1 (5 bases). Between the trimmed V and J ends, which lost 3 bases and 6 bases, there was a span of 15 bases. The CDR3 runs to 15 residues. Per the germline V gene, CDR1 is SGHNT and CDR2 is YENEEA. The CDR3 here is CASSLAGRVGQPQHF. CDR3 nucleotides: TGTGCCAGCAGCTTGGCCGGCAGGGTGGGTCAGCCCCAGCATTTT.

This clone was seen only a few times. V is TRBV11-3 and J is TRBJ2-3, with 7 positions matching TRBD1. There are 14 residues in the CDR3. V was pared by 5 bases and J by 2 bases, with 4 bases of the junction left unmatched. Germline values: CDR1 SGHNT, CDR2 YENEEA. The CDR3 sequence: CASSPDRSTDTQYF. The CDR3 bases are TGTGCCAGCAGCCCGGACAGGTCCACAGATACGCAGTATTTT.

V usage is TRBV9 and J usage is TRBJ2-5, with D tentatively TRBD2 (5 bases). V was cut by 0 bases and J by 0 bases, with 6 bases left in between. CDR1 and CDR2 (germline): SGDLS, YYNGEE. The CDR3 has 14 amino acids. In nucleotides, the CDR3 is TGTGCCAGCAGCGTAGGCGGGTACCAAGAGACCCAGTACTTC. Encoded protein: CASSVGGYQETQYF.

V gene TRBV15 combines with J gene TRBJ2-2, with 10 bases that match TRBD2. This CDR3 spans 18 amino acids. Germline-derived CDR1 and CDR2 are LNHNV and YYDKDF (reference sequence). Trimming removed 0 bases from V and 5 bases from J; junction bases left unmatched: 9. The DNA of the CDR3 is TGTGCCACCAGCAGAGATGTGAGAGCGGGAGGGGTAACCGGGGAGCTGTTTTTT. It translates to CATSRDVRAGGVTGELFF. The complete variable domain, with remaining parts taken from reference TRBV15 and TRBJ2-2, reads DAMVIQNPRYQVTQFGKPVTLSCSQTLNHNVMYWYQQKSSQAPKLLFHYYDKDFNNEADTPDNFQSRRPNTSFCFLDIRSPGLGDTAMYLCATSRDVRAGGVTGELFFGEGSRLTVL.

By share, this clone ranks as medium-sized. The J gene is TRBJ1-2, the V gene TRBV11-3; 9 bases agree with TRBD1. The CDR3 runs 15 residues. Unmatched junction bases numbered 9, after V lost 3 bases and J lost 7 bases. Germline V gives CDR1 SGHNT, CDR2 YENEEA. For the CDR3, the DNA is TGTGCCAGCAGCTTCGGGGACAGGGAGTGGGGTGGCTACACCTTC. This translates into CASSFGDREWGGYTF.

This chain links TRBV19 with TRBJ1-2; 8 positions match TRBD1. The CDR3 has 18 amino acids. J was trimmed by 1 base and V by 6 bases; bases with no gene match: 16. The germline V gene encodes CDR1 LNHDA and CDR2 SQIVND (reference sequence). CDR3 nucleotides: TGTGCCAGTAGGGAAAGCTCGGACAGGGAACGGAATAACTATGGCTACACCTTC. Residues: CASRESSDRERNNYGYTF.

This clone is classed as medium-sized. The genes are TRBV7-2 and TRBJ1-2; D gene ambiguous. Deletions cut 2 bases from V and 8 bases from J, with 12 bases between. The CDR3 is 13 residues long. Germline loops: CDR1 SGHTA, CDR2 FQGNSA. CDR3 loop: CASSLILGNGYTF. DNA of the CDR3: TGTGCCAGCAGCTTAATCTTGGGGAACGGCTACACCTTC. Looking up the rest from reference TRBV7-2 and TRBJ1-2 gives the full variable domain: GAGVSQSPSNKVTEKGKDVELRCDPISGHTALYWYRQSLGQGLEFLIYFQGNSAPDKSGLPSDRFSAERTGGSVSTLTIQRTQQEDSAVYLCASSLILGNGYTFGSGTRLTVV.

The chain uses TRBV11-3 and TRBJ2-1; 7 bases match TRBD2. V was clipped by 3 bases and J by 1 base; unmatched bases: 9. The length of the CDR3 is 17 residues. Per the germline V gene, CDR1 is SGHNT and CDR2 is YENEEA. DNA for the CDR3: TGTGCCAGCAGCTTGGCGGGCGGGGGTTCATCCTACAATGAGCAGTTCTTC. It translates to CASSLAGGGSSYNEQFF.

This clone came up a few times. The CDR3 here is CASSPAPHNEQFF. CDR3 in DNA: TGTGCCAGCAGCCCGGCCCCCCACAATGAGCAGTTCTTC. This rearrangement joins TRBV9 to TRBJ2-1, with unresolved D. The CDR3 covers 13 residues. Germline V CDR1 and CDR2: SGDLS, YYNGEE. V was cut by 4 bases and J by 5 bases, with 10 bases left in between.

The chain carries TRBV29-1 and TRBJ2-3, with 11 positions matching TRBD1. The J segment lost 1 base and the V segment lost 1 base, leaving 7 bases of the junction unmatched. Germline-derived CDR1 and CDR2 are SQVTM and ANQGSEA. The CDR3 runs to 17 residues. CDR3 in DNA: TGCAGCGTTGAAGGCACGCCGGGACAGGGGGGCACAGATACGCAGTATTTT. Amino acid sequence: CSVEGTPGQGGTDTQYF.

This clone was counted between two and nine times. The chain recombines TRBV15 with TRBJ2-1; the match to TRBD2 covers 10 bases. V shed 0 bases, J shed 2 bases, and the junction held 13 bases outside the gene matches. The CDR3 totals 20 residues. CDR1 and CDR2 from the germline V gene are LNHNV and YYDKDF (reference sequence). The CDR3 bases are TGTGCCACCAGCAGAGAACCTGGTTGGAGCGGGAGGGCCGCCTACAATGAGCAGTTCTTC. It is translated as CATSREPGWSGRAAYNEQFF. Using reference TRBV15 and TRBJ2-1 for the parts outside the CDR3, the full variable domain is DAMVIQNPRYQVTQFGKPVTLSCSQTLNHNVMYWYQQKSSQAPKLLFHYYDKDFNNEADTPDNFQSRRPNTSFCFLDIRSPGLGDTAMYLCATSREPGWSGRAAYNEQFFGPGTRLTVL.

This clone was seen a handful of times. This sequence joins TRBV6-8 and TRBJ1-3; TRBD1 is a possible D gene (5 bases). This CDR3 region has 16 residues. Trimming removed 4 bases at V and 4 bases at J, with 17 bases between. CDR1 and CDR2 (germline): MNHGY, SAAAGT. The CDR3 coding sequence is TGTGCCAGCAGTTCCCTAAGGACACCGGCCGGAAACACCATATATTTT. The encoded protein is CASSSLRTPAGNTIYF.

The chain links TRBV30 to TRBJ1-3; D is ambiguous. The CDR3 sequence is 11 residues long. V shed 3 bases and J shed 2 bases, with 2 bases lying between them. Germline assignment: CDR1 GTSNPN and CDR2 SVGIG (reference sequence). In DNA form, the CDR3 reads TGTGCCTGGAGAACTGGAAACACCATATATTTT. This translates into CAWRTGNTIYF.